One and the same sample provided the 32 T cell receptor beta chains below, sequenced in a study of T cell responses to AZD1222 COVID-19 vaccine. The table came from immunoSEQ multiplex PCR; TCRdb's copy has only in-frame clones and leaves some out. Of about 260,000 clones detected, more than 80% appear once; the ten largest clones hold 0.55%. The sample in question was peripheral blood, obtained on day 0 of AZD1222 vaccination. The origin of the receptors is an adult in good health.

The rearrangement joins TRBV2 to TRBJ2-4, with 7 bases identical to TRBD2. This CDR3 comprises 15 residues. Looked up from germline, CDR1 is SNHLY and CDR2 is FYNNEI. J gave up 0 bases and V 6 bases, and 5 bases lay outside the gene matches. CDR3: CASRREGLAKNIQYF. The CDR3 nucleotides read TGTGCCAGCAGGAGGGAGGGGCTAGCCAAAAACATTCAGTACTTC.

The J gene is TRBJ2-7, the V gene TRBV6-5, with 7 bases fitting TRBD1. Trimming cost V 7 bases and J 1 base; bases outside gene matches: 10. This CDR3 is built from 15 residues. CDR1 MNHEY and CDR2 SVGAGI come from the germline V gene. The CDR3 sequence is CASTIGTDLSYEQYF. CDR3 DNA: TGTGCCAGCACTATTGGGACAGATTTATCCTACGAGCAGTACTTC.

Only one count was recorded for this clone. The V and J genes are TRBV6-2 or TRBV6-3 and TRBJ2-7; D may be TRBD2 (7 bases). Trimming pared 2 bases from V and 1 base from J, leaving 9 bases between. The germline V gene has CDR1 MNHEY and CDR2 SVGEGT. CDR3 length equals 14 residues. The chain's CDR3 is CASSYSGTSYEQYF. CDR3 nucleotides: TGTGCCAGCAGTTACAGCGGGACATCCTACGAGCAGTACTTC.

The rearrangement uses TRBV6-5 and TRBJ1-2; no firm D call. Germline V CDR1 and CDR2: MNHEY, SVGAGI. The CDR3 totals 15 residues. V dropped 0 bases and J dropped 2 bases, with 10 bases sitting between them. CDR3 coding DNA: TGTGCCAGCAGTTACTCCCGGAGCCCAAACTATGGCTACACCTTC. It is translated as CASSYSRSPNYGYTF.

The chain has TRBV2 and TRBJ1-2; D is possibly TRBD1 (5 bases). V lost 6 bases and J 4 bases, leaving 21 bases between the germline ends. CDR3 length: 16 residues. Germline CDR1 is SNHLY and CDR2 is FYNNEI. CDR3 residues: CASRRETGAWTYGYTF. CDR3 DNA: TGTGCCAGCAGACGGGAAACAGGTGCATGGACCTATGGCTACACCTTC.

The rearrangement joins TRBV28 to TRBJ2-1; no firm D call. The CDR3 is 14 residues long. Germline V gene data show CDR1 as MDHEN and CDR2 as SYDVKM. With 1 base removed from V and 8 bases from J, the gap between germline ends came to 12 bases. The CDR3 spells CASSLLGLPDEQFF. CDR3 DNA: TGTGCCAGCAGTTTATTGGGGTTACCGGATGAGCAGTTCTTC.

This chain uses TRBV6-2 or TRBV6-3 with TRBJ2-3, with 7 bases matching TRBD2. The V and J ends lost 2 bases and 2 bases, in that order; junction bases with no gene match: 7. Germline CDR1 is MNHEY and CDR2 is SVGEGT. There are 16 residues in the CDR3. CDR3 nucleotide sequence: TGTGCCAGCAGTTACCCTGAGGGACTACACACAGATACGCAGTATTTT. Amino acids: CASSYPEGLHTDTQYF.

The V and J genes are TRBV3-1 (or the pseudogene TRBV3-2) and TRBJ2-3; D perhaps matches TRBD2 (6 bases). CDR1 is LGHDT, CDR2 YNNKEL, per germline (reference sequence). CDR3 length: 14 residues. Deletions cut 1 base from V and 1 base from J, with 6 bases between. CDR3 sequence: CASSQGGGTDTQYF. Here the CDR3 DNA reads TGTGCCAGCAGCCAAGGCGGGGGCACAGATACGCAGTATTTT.

The genes are TRBV6-5 and TRBJ2-2, with D possibly TRBD2 on 5 matching bases. The CDR3 spans 14 residues. Germline lookup yields CDR1 MNHEY and CDR2 SVGAGI. Trimming took 4 bases from V and 3 from J, leaving 9 bases between them. Written as DNA, the CDR3 is TGTGCCAGCAGTTCCCACGGGGACACCGGGGAGCTGTTTTTT. Amino acid sequence: CASSSHGDTGELFF.

As DNA, the CDR3 is TGTGCCAGCAGTCCGAGGGAGCGCACTGAAGCTTTCTTT. It specifies CASSPRERTEAFF. The chain carries TRBV21-1 and TRBJ1-1. TRBV21-1 is recorded as a pseudogene. The CDR3 sequence is 13 residues long.

A single count supports this clone. V and J are TRBV15 and TRBJ2-5; 9 positions match TRBD2. Germline values: CDR1 LNHNV, CDR2 YYDKDF (reference sequence). This CDR3 has 16 amino acids. The junction had 3 bases not matched to a gene; V was cut back by 0 bases and J by 1 base. CDR3 residues: CATSRDPAGGQETQYF. For the CDR3, the DNA is TGTGCCACCAGCAGAGACCCAGCGGGGGGCCAAGAGACCCAGTACTTC.

The V call is TRBV18, the J call TRBJ2-7; a weak D match, TRBD1 (5 bases). Between the trimmed V and J ends, which lost 2 bases and 5 bases, there was a span of 10 bases. CDR1 KGHSH and CDR2 LQKENI come from the germline V gene. This CDR3 spans 13 amino acids. The CDR3 is CASSPAQGHEQYF. The CDR3 DNA reads TGTGCCAGCTCACCAGCCCAGGGCCACGAGCAGTACTTC. Full variable domain (outside the CDR3, taken from reference TRBV18 and TRBJ2-7): NAGVMQNPRHLVRRRGQEARLRCSPMKGHSHVYWYRQLPEEGLKFMVYLQKENIIDESGMPKERFSAEFPKEGPSILRIQQVVRGDSAAYFCASSPAQGHEQYFGPGTRLTVT.

J is TRBJ1-2 and V is TRBV19; a possible D gene is TRBD1 (5 bases). CDR1 LNHDA and CDR2 SQIVND come from the germline V gene (reference sequence). The CDR3 runs 14 residues. V was clipped by 3 bases and J by 0 bases, with 8 bases between them. In nucleotides, the CDR3 is TGTGCCAGTAGTATTGGGGCAGCTAACTATGGCTACACCTTC. Protein product: CASSIGAANYGYTF. The full variable domain, rest sourced from reference TRBV19 and TRBJ1-2, is DGGITQSPKYLFRKEGQNVTLSCEQNLNHDAMYWYRQDPGQGLRLIYYSQIVNDFQKGDIAEGYSVSREKKESFPLTVTSAQKNPTAFYLCASSIGAANYGYTFGSGTRLTVV.

This chain links TRBV29-1 with TRBJ2-1; maybe TRBD1 (6 bases). The CDR3 is made up of 13 amino acids. CDR1 is SQVTM, CDR2 ANQGSEA, per germline. V lost 4 bases, J lost 7 bases, and 14 bases lay in between. In DNA, the CDR3 is TGCAGCGTTGGACGGAGTAGGGGGAATGAGCAGTTCTTC. It yields the protein CSVGRSRGNEQFF.

The chain combines TRBV30 with TRBJ1-1; D unclear. Germline V lookup: CDR1 GTSNPN, CDR2 SVGIG (reference sequence). The CDR3 length is 11 residues. Trimming pared 1 base from V and 11 bases from J, leaving 11 bases between. Here the CDR3 DNA reads TGTGCCTGGAGTGGGCAGCTGGAGGCTTTCTTT. Amino acids: CAWSGQLEAFF.

The chain joins TRBV10-2 to TRBJ2-2, with TRBD2 identical over 8 bases. Germline CDR1 WSHSY, CDR2 SAAADI. The V gene end was trimmed by 4 bases and the J gene end by 6 bases; junction bases not matched to a gene: 7. The CDR3 length is 15 residues. The CDR3 DNA reads TGCGCCAGCAGTGCCAGCGGGGGTAGGGCCGGGGAGCTGTTTTTT. This codes for CASSASGGRAGELFF.

The chain joins TRBV9 to TRBJ2-6, with TRBD1 matching 8 bases. From germline, CDR1 is SGDLS and CDR2 YYNGEE. V shed 2 bases and J 4 bases; nucleotides not matched to a gene: 5. The CDR3 sequence is 16 residues long. This CDR3 reads CASSVDRVSGANVLTF. CDR3 DNA: TGTGCCAGCAGCGTGGACAGGGTGAGCGGGGCCAACGTCCTGACTTTC.

The chain joins TRBV30 to TRBJ1-6; D not certain. The CDR3 runs 12 residues. The germline V gene encodes CDR1 GTSNPN and CDR2 SVGIG (reference sequence). V lost 0 bases, J lost 6 bases, and 3 bases lay in between. The DNA for the CDR3 is TGTGCCTGGAGTGTGACTAATTCACCCCTCCACTTT. It encodes CAWSVTNSPLHF.

The chain couples TRBV28 to TRBJ2-2; TRBD1 or TRBD2 may be the D gene (5 bases each). The CDR3 spans 13 residues. The V gene's germline CDR1 is MDHEN and CDR2 SYDVKM. Trimming left V 7 bases short and J 6 bases short, with 12 bases between. In DNA form, the CDR3 reads TGTGCCAGCATCTCGAGGGGTTCCGGGGAGCTGTTTTTT. It codes for CASISRGSGELFF.

The V gene is TRBV29-1, the J gene TRBJ1-1; a weak D match, TRBD1 (6 bases). The V end was cut by 7 bases, the J end by 0 bases, with 18 bases between. Germline CDR1 SQVTM, CDR2 ANQGSEA. CDR3 length: 15 residues. This chain's CDR3 is CSDAPGVKLNTEAFF. The CDR3 region has the DNA TGCAGCGACGCCCCAGGGGTTAAGCTGAACACTGAAGCTTTCTTT. Full variable domain (rest looked up from reference TRBV29-1 and TRBJ1-1): SAVISQKPSRDICQRGTSLTIQCQVDSQVTMMFWYRQQPGQSLTLIATANQGSEATYESGFVIDKFPISRPNLTFSTLTVSNMSPEDSSIYLCSDAPGVKLNTEAFFGQGTRLTVV.

The rearrangement links TRBV5-1 to TRBJ2-6; 7 bases agree with TRBD1. Germline CDR1 SGHRS, CDR2 YFSETQ. The CDR3 is 17 amino acids. The J segment lost 4 bases and the V segment lost 2 bases, leaving 9 bases of the junction unmatched. CDR3 sequence reads: CASSLVLTGDGANVLTF. For the CDR3, the DNA is TGCGCCAGCAGCTTAGTACTCACAGGGGACGGGGCCAACGTCCTGACTTTC. Based on the CDR3 plus reference TRBV5-1 and TRBJ2-6, the full variable domain is KAGVTQTPRYLIKTRGQQVTLSCSPISGHRSVSWYQQTPGQGLQFLFEYFSETQRNKGNFPGRFSGRQFSNSRSEMNVSTLELGDSALYLCASSLVLTGDGANVLTFGAGSRLTVL.

The V and J genes are TRBV6-2 or TRBV6-3 and TRBJ2-2, with TRBD1 identical over 8 bases. Germline V gene lookup returns CDR1 MNHEY and CDR2 SVGEGT. The CDR3 contains 17 residues. V was clipped by 5 bases and J by 3 bases; unmatched bases: 11. CDR3 region: CASSRHRGWEDTGELFF. Written as DNA, the CDR3 is TGTGCCAGCAGTCGCCACAGGGGGTGGGAGGACACCGGGGAGCTGTTTTTT.

The gene calls are TRBV5-1 and TRBJ1-4; D gene unclear. Trimming removed 1 base at V and 0 bases at J, with 7 bases between. Germline loops: CDR1 SGHRS, CDR2 YFSETQ. This CDR3 region has 15 residues. The CDR3 is CASSLNRATNEKLFF. CDR3 bases: TGCGCCAGCAGCTTGAATCGGGCAACTAATGAAAAACTGTTTTTT.

Worth noting for this clone: The junction departs from germline at one end; a sequencing error may be responsible. The chain is built from TRBV12-3 or TRBV12-4 and TRBJ1-2, with 8 bases fitting TRBD1. The CDR3 covers 12 residues. This chain's CDR3 is CASSPRTGRLGF. In DNA form, the CDR3 reads TGTGCCAGCAGTCCCCGGACAGGGCGGCTCGGCTTC.

The rearrangement joins TRBV18 to TRBJ1-1; the D is unclear. Germline CDR1 is KGHSH and CDR2 is LQKENI. This CDR3 has 17 residues. The germline V and J ends were trimmed by 1 base and 1 base, with 16 bases remaining between them. This CDR3 reads CASSPQPTHEGNTEAFF. CDR3 coding DNA: TGTGCCAGCTCACCACAGCCCACCCACGAGGGGAACACTGAAGCTTTCTTT.

The J gene is TRBJ1-4, the V gene TRBV25-1; possible D gene TRBD1, 6 bases. Trimming took off 8 bases at V and 8 bases at J, with 18 bases between the two ends. This CDR3 spans 14 amino acids. Per germline, CDR1 MGHDK and CDR2 SYGVNS. The DNA of the CDR3 is TGTGCCAGCGCCCCGACAGGAGAGTGGGAAAAACTGTTTTTT. This gives the protein CASAPTGEWEKLFF.

This chain uses TRBV7-2 with TRBJ2-4; 11 bases map to TRBD2. Germline-derived CDR1 and CDR2 are SGHTA and FQGNSA. Trimming at V came to 5 bases and at J to 1 base, leaving 4 bases not matched to a gene. CDR3 length: 16 amino acids. This CDR3 reads CASSIIAGGAKNIQYF. The CDR3 region has the DNA TGTGCCAGCAGCATCATAGCGGGAGGGGCCAAAAACATTCAGTACTTC.

The J gene is TRBJ1-1, the V gene TRBV7-9; D call uncertain. The CDR3 totals 12 residues. Germline lookup yields CDR1 SEHNR and CDR2 FQNEAQ (reference sequence). Trimming took 4 bases from V and 11 from J, leaving 14 bases between them. The CDR3, as DNA: TGTGCCAGCAGCTCGACCGGGAGTCGTGCTTTCTTT. Encoded protein: CASSSTGSRAFF.

V usage is TRBV7-2 and J usage is TRBJ1-1, with D unclear. The CDR3 is 13 amino acids. V was clipped by 6 bases and J by 0 bases, with 8 bases between them. Germline-derived CDR1 and CDR2 are SGHTA and FQGNSA. CDR3 protein: CASRTGMNTEAFF. The CDR3 nucleotides read TGTGCCAGCAGGACCGGCATGAACACTGAAGCTTTCTTT.

As for this clone: Germline is not matched at one junction end, which may reflect a read error. This chain joins TRBV7-9 and TRBJ2-7; D assignment may be TRBD1 or TRBD2 (5 bases each). This CDR3 contains 14 residues. Germline assignment: CDR1 SEHNR and CDR2 FQNEAQ (reference sequence). As DNA, the CDR3 is TGTGCCAGCAGCTTAGCCCGGGGCTCCCACGAGCAGTACTTC. It codes for CASSLARGSHEQYF.

This clone was seen only once. V gene TRBV10-3 combines with J gene TRBJ1-3, with 7 bases lining up with TRBD1. Germline V lookup: CDR1 ENHRY, CDR2 SYGVKD. The CDR3 is 15 residues long. V was pared by 6 bases and J by 2 bases, with 7 bases of the junction left unmatched. This chain's CDR3 is CAISRGTEAGNTIYF. The CDR3 DNA reads as TGTGCCATCAGCCGCGGGACAGAGGCTGGAAACACCATATATTTT.

This chain connects TRBV4-3 to TRBJ2-1, with TRBD2 identical over 7 bases. Germline V gives CDR1 LGHNA, CDR2 YSLEER. This CDR3 region has 15 residues. The V and J ends lost 2 bases and 4 bases, in that order; junction bases with no gene match: 5. CDR3 sequence (DNA): TGCGCCAGCAGCCAACAGACTAGCACATACAATGAGCAGTTCTTC. This codes for CASSQQTSTYNEQFF.